This T cell receptor (beta chain) was sequenced in a study of blood T cell repertoires in COVID-19. Overall study context: PBMCs, B-cell-depleted T cells, or T cells provided the cDNA or gDNA that made up the material.

Germline CDR1 and CDR2: DFQATT and SNEGSKA (reference sequence). The CDR3 is 11 residues long. Points on this clone: One junction end does not reproduce the germline sequence, and a read error may be involved.

Participant ages covered about 18 to 95 years across approximately 25 US areas. Participant-reported clinical history was the basis for cohort assignment. Libraries were prepared by immunoSEQ multiplex PCR; TCRdb keeps only in-frame clonotypes and omits some of them. The profile shows about 140,000 clones, roughly 81% of them singletons. The TCR originated in a woman aged 45-59 years with acute COVID-19. The rearrangement links TRBV20-1 to TRBJ2-1, with D unresolved. The sample comprised PBMCs or T cells enriched from blood (not recorded which). Here the CDR3 reads CSAVPHSRPIF. The CDR3 DNA sequence: TGCAGTGCTGTACCCCACAGCCGACCGATCTTC.